The rows below give T cell receptor beta chains drawn from one sample of a study of blood T cell repertoires in COVID-19. The method was immunoSEQ multiplex PCR; TCRdb's version includes in-frame clones alone and lacks a portion of them. This table has fewer than 250,000 clones, approximately 83% appearing once. Sequencing used peripheral blood. These receptors were obtained from a woman in her 40s with active or convalescent COVID-19. The CDR3 runs from the conserved cysteine through the conserved F or W. Fields, in order: D gene, V gene, J gene, clone size, CDR3 length, CDR3 DNA, CDR3 protein. A D gene is named only where the DNA matches it firmly. Size tells how often a clone was seen (once, few, many) or the class of an expanded clone, and some rows leave it out.

D: TRBD2; V: TRBV10-1; J: TRBJ2-3; size: NA; length: 13; DNA: TGCGCCAGCAGTGTACTAGCGGGAGATACGCAGTATTTT; CDR3: CASSVLAGDTQYF
D: TRBD2; V: TRBV5-4; J: TRBJ2-5; size: NA; length: 15; DNA: TGTGCCAGCAGCTTGGCCGGCGGGAGGGTGGAGACCCAGTACTTC; CDR3: CASSLAGGRVETQYF
D: NA; V: TRBV19; J: TRBJ1-1; size: NA; length: 13; DNA: TGTGCCAGTAGTTTTGGCGGGTACACTGAAGCTTTCTTT; CDR3: CASSFGGYTEAFF
D: NA; V: TRBV7-2; J: TRBJ1-2; size: few; length: 15; DNA: TGTGCCAGCACCCCTGGTAGAGGAGGGACGGATGGCTACACCTTC; CDR3: CASTPGRGGTDGYTF
D: NA; V: TRBV5-1; J: TRBJ1-1; size: NA; length: 14; DNA: TGCGCCAGCAGCTTATTGACAGGGAACACTGAAGCTTTCTTT; CDR3: CASSLLTGNTEAFF
D: TRBD1; V: TRBV29-1; J: TRBJ2-7; size: NA; length: 13; DNA: TGCAGCGTAAGACAGGGGGCCGACTACGAGCAGTACTTC; CDR3: CSVRQGADYEQYF
D: NA; V: TRBV5-4; J: TRBJ1-1; size: NA; length: 14; DNA: TGTGCCAGCAGCTTTGGCGGAGAGAGCACTGAAGCTTTCTTT; CDR3: CASSFGGESTEAFF
D: TRBD1; V: TRBV4-1; J: TRBJ2-1; size: once; length: 17; DNA: TGCGCCAGCAGCCAAGACACCGGGACAGGAACCTACAATGAGCAGTTCTTC; CDR3: CASSQDTGTGTYNEQFF
D: TRBD1; V: TRBV25-1; J: TRBJ2-1; size: NA; length: 15; DNA: TGTGCCAGCAGTGAAGAAGGGACAGGGGAGGATGAGCAGTTCTTC; CDR3: CASSEEGTGEDEQFF
D: TRBD1; V: TRBV6-8; J: TRBJ1-6; size: NA; length: 17; DNA: TGTGCCAGCAGTTCAATCCGGGACAGGGCGAGGAATTCACCCCTCCACTTT; CDR3: CASSSIRDRARNSPLHF
D: TRBD1; V: TRBV5-1; J: TRBJ1-2; size: NA; length: 16; DNA: TGCGCCAGCAGCGCTTCACAGGGGGCGGCCAGCTATGGCTACACCTTC; CDR3: CASSASQGAASYGYTF
D: NA; V: TRBV5-1; J: TRBJ2-3; size: NA; length: 12; DNA: TGCGCCAGCACAGAAAACACAGATACGCAGTATTTT; CDR3: CASTENTDTQYF
D: NA; V: TRBV3-1/TRBV3-2; J: TRBJ1-2; size: NA; length: 14; DNA: TGTGCCAGCAGCCAGACAGTAGGATGGGATGGCTACACCTTC; CDR3: CASSQTVGWDGYTF
D: TRBD1; V: TRBV7-2; J: TRBJ1-2; size: NA; length: 15; DNA: TGTGCCAGCAGCTCCAGCGGGGACAGGGGATATGGCTACACCTTC; CDR3: CASSSSGDRGYGYTF
D: TRBD1; V: TRBV7-9; J: TRBJ1-4; size: NA; length: 15; DNA: TGTGCCAGCAGCCGTCCGGGCAGGGGGACAGAAAAACTGTTTTTT; CDR3: CASSRPGRGTEKLFF
D: TRBD2; V: TRBV18; J: TRBJ2-3; size: NA; length: 14; DNA: TGTGCCAGCTCACCAGCGGGGGGGCCAGATACGCAGTATTTT; CDR3: CASSPAGGPDTQYF
D: NA; V: TRBV7-8; J: TRBJ1-4; size: NA; length: 15; DNA: TGTGCCAGCAGCCCGCGGACAGCAACTAATGAAAAACTGTTTTTT; CDR3: CASSPRTATNEKLFF
D: NA; V: TRBV2; J: TRBJ1-2; size: NA; length: 14; DNA: TGTGCCAGCAGCCTACAGGAAGGAGACTATGGCTACACCTTC; CDR3: CASSLQEGDYGYTF
D: NA; V: TRBV19; J: TRBJ1-2; size: NA; length: 16; DNA: TGTGCCAGTAGTAAGAGGGTCGGGACAACCCTCGGAGGCTACACCTTC; CDR3: CASSKRVGTTLGGYTF
D: NA; V: TRBV5-4; J: TRBJ1-1; size: NA; length: 15; DNA: TGTGCCAGCAGCTTGGGAGCAGACATGAACACTGAAGCTTTCTTT; CDR3: CASSLGADMNTEAFF
D: TRBD1; V: TRBV30; J: TRBJ2-7; size: NA; length: 13; DNA: TGTGCCTGGGACCGGGACAGGGATGGCGAGCAGTACTTC; CDR3: CAWDRDRDGEQYF
D: TRBD1; V: TRBV7-9; J: TRBJ1-1; size: NA; length: 14; DNA: TGTGCCAGCAGCGCGGACAGGTGGGACACTGAAGCTTTCTTT; CDR3: CASSADRWDTEAFF
D: TRBD1; V: TRBV5-1; J: TRBJ2-4; size: NA; length: 16; DNA: TGCGCCAGCAGCCCGAGGGGGCTGGGGGCCAAAAACATTCAGTACTTC; CDR3: CASSPRGLGAKNIQYF
D: NA; V: TRBV19; J: TRBJ1-5; size: NA; length: 15; DNA: TGTGCCAGTAGTATGTGGAGCCAGCTTAATCAGCCCCAGCATTTT; CDR3: CASSMWSQLNQPQHF